This is a list of T cell receptor beta chains from one sample in a study of CD8 T cells in ankylosing spondylitis. TCRdb re-derived calls from the 5' RACE reads in MiXCR, one entry per CDR3 protein. This table has under 200,000 distinct CDR3 sequences, just over 9.5% appearing once. Sample: blood, either unsorted or a sorted T cell fraction (not recorded which). The receptors here all came from a female donor with ankylosing spondylitis or in good health (not recorded which). Both conserved end residues are part of each CDR3. Fields, in order: D gene, clone size, V gene, J gene, CDR3 DNA, CDR3 protein. A D gene is named only where the DNA matches it firmly. Size is omitted from some rows. Given values are once, few, many or a class for expanded clones.

-	-	TRBV10-3	TRBJ2-7	TGTGCCATCAACGGACGGAACCCCTTAACCTACGAGCAGTACTTC	CAINGRNPLTYEQYF
-	few	TRBV6-2/TRBV6-3	TRBJ2-1	TGTGCCAGCGTCGCCTCACCGGGGACCGGGGGAAATGAGCAGTTCTTC	CASVASPGTGGNEQFF
TRBD2	once	TRBV13	TRBJ2-6	TGTGCCAGCAGCTCCATCCTAGCGGAGGTCTCTGGGGCCAACGTCCTGACTTTC	CASSSILAEVSGANVLTF
-	-	TRBV25-1	TRBJ1-2	TGTGCCAGCAGTGGCCCCCTGTTCGGGGGGGCGGATGGCTACACCTTC	CASSGPLFGGADGYTF
TRBD1	few	TRBV11-2	TRBJ1-2	TGTGCCAGCACCCCAGGGGGCGCGGTCGTTGGCTACACCTTC	CASTPGGAVVGYTF
TRBD2	-	TRBV9	TRBJ2-7	TGTGCCAGCAGCGTAGTAGCGGGAGGGAATGAGCAGTACTTC	CASSVVAGGNEQYF
-	-	TRBV6-5	TRBJ2-6	TGTGCCAGCAGCCCCGGGGTAGGGAACGTCCTGACTTTC	CASSPGVGNVLTF
-	few	TRBV5-1	TRBJ2-7	TGCGCCAGCAGCTTGGGGAAGGGCCCCTACGAGCAGTACTTC	CASSLGKGPYEQYF
-	-	TRBV19	TRBJ1-5	TGTGCCAGTAGTTGGGGGGTGGATCAGCCCCAGCATTTT	CASSWGVDQPQHF
TRBD2	-	TRBV24-1	TRBJ2-1	TGTGCCACCAGTGAGCTAGCGGGAGGGCTAAATGAGCAGTTCTTC	CATSELAGGLNEQFF
-	-	TRBV6-1	TRBJ2-5	TGTGCCAGCAGTCAGAGGGCGGACTACGAGACCCAGTACTTC	CASSQRADYETQYF
TRBD2	few	TRBV15	TRBJ2-1	TGTGCCACCAGCACGGGAGGGACAGAGCAGTTCTTC	CATSTGGTEQFF
-	once	TRBV6-2/TRBV6-3	TRBJ2-7	TGTGCCAGCAGTTCCTGGGGAGACGAGCAGTACTTC	CASSSWGDEQYF
-	-	TRBV11-1	TRBJ2-6	TGTGCCAGCAGCTTAGGCCCAGGGGTGTCCCCCTCTGGGGCCAACGTCCTGACTTTC	CASSLGPGVSPSGANVLTF
-	few	TRBV4-3	TRBJ2-5	TGCGCCAGCAGCCAAGATTTCGGTCAGCCGGGAGAGGAGACCCAGTACTTC	CASSQDFGQPGEETQYF
TRBD2	-	TRBV25-1	TRBJ2-1	TGTGCCAGCAGTGACTGGGGCGCGGGAGGCTCCGATGAGCAGTTCTTC	CASSDWGAGGSDEQFF
-	few	TRBV5-1	TRBJ2-3	TGCGCCAGCAGCCCCCATACCGGGGATACGCAGTATTTT	CASSPHTGDTQYF
-	-	TRBV20-1	TRBJ2-2	TGCAGTGCGAAAGACACAGCGAACACCGGGGAGCTGTTTTTT	CSAKDTANTGELFF
-	few	TRBV28	TRBJ1-1	TGTGCCAGCAGCCCTCACGGACAGCGGAACACTGAAGCTTTCTTT	CASSPHGQRNTEAFF
-	few	TRBV6-2/TRBV6-3	TRBJ1-5	TGTGCCAGCGGTAGTTATCAGCCCCAGCATTTT	CASGSYQPQHF
-	-	TRBV7-6	TRBJ2-2	TGTGCCAGCAGCTTCGGGGGCCCTAACACCGGGGAGCTGTTTTTT	CASSFGGPNTGELFF
-	many	TRBV7-2	TRBJ2-7	TGTGCCAGCAGCTTGAGCAACTCCTACGAGCAGTACTTC	CASSLSNSYEQYF
-	few	TRBV4-2	TRBJ2-7	TGTGCCAGCAGCCTACAGGGAAACATCTACGAGCAGTACTTC	CASSLQGNIYEQYF
TRBD1	many	TRBV7-2	TRBJ1-5	TGTGCCAGCAGCAAGACAGGGCCTGGCAATCAGCCCCAGCATTTT	CASSKTGPGNQPQHF
-	many	TRBV12-3/TRBV12-4	TRBJ2-3	TGTGCCAGCAGTCCCGGGAGACGAAAAGATACGCAGTATTTT	CASSPGRRKDTQYF
-	few	TRBV15	TRBJ1-2	TGTGCCACCAGCGGACAGCAGGGTCGGAGTAACTATGGCTACACCTTC	CATSGQQGRSNYGYTF
-	-	TRBV15	TRBJ1-2	TGTGCCACCAGCAGAGCCAGGGTTGATGGCTACACCTTC	CATSRARVDGYTF
TRBD1	few	TRBV2	TRBJ2-6	TGTGCCCGCCAGCCAGACAGGGCGCGCTCTGGGGCCAACGTCCTGACTTTC	CARQPDRARSGANVLTF
-	-	TRBV9	TRBJ1-1	TGTGCCAGCAGCGAATCCAGGGGCGGGAGAACTGAAGCTTTCTTT	CASSESRGGRTEAFF
-	many	TRBV2	TRBJ2-7	TGTGCCAGCAGTGAGGGCTACGAGCAGTACTTC	CASSEGYEQYF
TRBD2	-	TRBV28	TRBJ2-5	TGTGCCAGCAACCTCGCAGGACTAGCGGCCCAAGAGACCCAGTACTTC	CASNLAGLAAQETQYF
TRBD2	-	TRBV24-1	TRBJ2-1	TGTGCCACCATTCCTCTAGCGGGTTATTACAATGAGCAGTTCTTC	CATIPLAGYYNEQFF